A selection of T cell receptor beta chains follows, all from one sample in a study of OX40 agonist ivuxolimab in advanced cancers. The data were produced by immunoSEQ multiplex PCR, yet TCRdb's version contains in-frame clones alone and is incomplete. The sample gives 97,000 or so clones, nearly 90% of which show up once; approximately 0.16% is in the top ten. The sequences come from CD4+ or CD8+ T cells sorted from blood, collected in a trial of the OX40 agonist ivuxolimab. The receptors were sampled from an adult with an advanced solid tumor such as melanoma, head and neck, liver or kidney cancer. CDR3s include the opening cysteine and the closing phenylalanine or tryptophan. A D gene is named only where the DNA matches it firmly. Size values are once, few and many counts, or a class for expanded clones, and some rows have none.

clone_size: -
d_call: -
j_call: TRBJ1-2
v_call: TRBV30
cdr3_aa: CAWSGPNKGGYTF
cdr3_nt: TGTGCCTGGAGTGGACCTAACAAAGGCGGCTACACCTTC

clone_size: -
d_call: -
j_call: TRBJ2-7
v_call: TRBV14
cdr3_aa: CASSQFGGNEQYF
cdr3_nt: TGTGCCAGCAGCCAGTTCGGGGGAAACGAGCAGTACTTC

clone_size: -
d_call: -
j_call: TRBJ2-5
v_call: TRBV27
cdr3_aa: CASSHAPARQGTQYF
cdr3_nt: TGTGCCAGCAGCCATGCCCCGGCTCGGCAAGGGACCCAGTACTTC

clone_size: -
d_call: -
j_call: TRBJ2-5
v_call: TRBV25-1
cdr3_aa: CASSEPGVGGETQYF
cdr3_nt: TGTGCCAGCAGTGAACCGGGAGTGGGAGGCGAGACCCAGTACTTC

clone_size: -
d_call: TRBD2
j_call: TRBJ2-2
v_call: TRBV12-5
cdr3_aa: CASSLAGGTTGELFF
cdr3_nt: TGTGCTAGCTCACTAGCGGGAGGAACCACCGGGGAGCTGTTTTTT

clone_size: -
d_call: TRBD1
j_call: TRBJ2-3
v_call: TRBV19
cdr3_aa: CASSISTGGKTDTQYF
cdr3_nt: TGTGCCAGTAGTATTTCGACAGGGGGTAAGACAGATACGCAGTATTTT

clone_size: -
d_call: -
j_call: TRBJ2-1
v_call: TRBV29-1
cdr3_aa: CSVGKAYNEQFF
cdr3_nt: TGCAGCGTGGGGAAGGCCTACAATGAGCAGTTCTTC

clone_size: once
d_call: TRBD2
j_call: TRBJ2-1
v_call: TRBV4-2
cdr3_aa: CASSQLTSGRADEQFF
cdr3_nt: TGTGCCAGCAGCCAACTGACTAGCGGGAGGGCCGATGAGCAGTTCTTC

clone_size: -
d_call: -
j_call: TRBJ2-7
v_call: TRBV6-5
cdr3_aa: CASRLSRRDYEQYF
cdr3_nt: TGTGCCAGCAGATTAAGCCGCAGAGACTACGAGCAGTACTTC

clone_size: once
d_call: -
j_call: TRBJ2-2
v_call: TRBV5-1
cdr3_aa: CASSLTNTGELFF
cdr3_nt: TGCGCCAGCAGCTTGACGAACACCGGGGAGCTGTTTTTT

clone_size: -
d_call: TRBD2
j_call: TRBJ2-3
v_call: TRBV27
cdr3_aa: CASNTQGGPTDTQYF
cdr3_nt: TGTGCCAGCAACACGCAGGGAGGGCCCACAGATACGCAGTATTTT

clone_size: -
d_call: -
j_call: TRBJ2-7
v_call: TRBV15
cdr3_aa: CATSRDLRDRVKLQYF
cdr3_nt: TGTGCCACCAGCAGAGATTTGAGGGACCGGGTGAAACTGCAGTACTTC

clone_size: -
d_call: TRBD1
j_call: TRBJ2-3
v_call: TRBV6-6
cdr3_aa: CASSYSTGDVGTQYF
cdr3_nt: TGTGCCAGCAGTTACTCGACAGGGGACGTAGGTACGCAGTATTTT

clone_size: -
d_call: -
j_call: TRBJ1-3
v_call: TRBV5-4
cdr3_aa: CASSSSGRAGNTIYF
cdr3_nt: TGTGCCAGCAGCTCCTCTGGCAGGGCTGGAAACACCATATATTTT

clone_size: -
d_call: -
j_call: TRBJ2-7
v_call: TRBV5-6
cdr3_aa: CASSLGGDEQYF
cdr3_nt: TGTGCCAGCAGCTTGGGCGGGGACGAGCAGTACTTC

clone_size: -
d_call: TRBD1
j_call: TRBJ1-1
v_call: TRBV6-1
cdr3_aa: CASSASPGQGAAEAFF
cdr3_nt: TGTGCCAGCAGTGCGAGCCCCGGACAGGGGGCCGCTGAAGCTTTCTTT

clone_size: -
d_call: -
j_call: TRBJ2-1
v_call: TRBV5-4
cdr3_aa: CASSLKGPGGQFF
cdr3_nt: TGTGCCAGCAGCTTAAAAGGACCAGGTGGGCAGTTCTTC

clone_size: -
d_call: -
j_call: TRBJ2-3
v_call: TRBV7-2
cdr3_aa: CASSTPPLADTQYF
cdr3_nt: TGTGCCAGCAGCACCCCCCCTCTAGCAGATACGCAGTATTTT

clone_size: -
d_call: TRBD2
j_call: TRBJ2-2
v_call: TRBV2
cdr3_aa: CASSEAGLNTGELFF
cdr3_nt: TGTGCCAGCAGTGAAGCGGGACTAAACACCGGGGAGCTGTTTTTT

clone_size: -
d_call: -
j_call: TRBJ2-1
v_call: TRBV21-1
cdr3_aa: CASSLGLAGDTEYNEQFF
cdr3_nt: TGTGCCAGCAGCCTGGGACTAGCGGGAGATACGGAGTACAATGAGCAGTTCTTC

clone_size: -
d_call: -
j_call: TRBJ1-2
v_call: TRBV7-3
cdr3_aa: CASSSGGLPTNYGYTF
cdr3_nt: TGTGCCAGCAGCTCGGGTGGCCTACCAACGAACTATGGCTACACCTTC

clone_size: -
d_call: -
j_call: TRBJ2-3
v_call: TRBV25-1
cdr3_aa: CASRGPVDTQYF
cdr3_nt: TGTGCCAGCAGGGGGCCGGTTGATACGCAGTATTTT

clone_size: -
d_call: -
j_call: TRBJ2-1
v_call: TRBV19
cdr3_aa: CASSTLYNEQFF
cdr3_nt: TGTGCCAGTAGTACCCTATACAATGAGCAGTTCTTC

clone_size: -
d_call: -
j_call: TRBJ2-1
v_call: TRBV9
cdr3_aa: CASSVEPSGGQFF
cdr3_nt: TGTGCCAGCAGCGTAGAACCATCTGGCGGGCAGTTCTTC

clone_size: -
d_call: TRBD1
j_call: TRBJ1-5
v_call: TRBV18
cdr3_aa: CASSPPGTGINQPQHF
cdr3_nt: TGTGCCAGCTCACCCCCAGGGACAGGTATCAATCAGCCCCAGCATTTT

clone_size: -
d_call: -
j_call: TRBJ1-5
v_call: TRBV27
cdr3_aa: CASSFSGFGQPQHF
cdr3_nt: TGTGCCAGCAGTTTCTCCGGTTTTGGTCAGCCCCAGCATTTT

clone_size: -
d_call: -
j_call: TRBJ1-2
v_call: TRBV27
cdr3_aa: CASSQRGSGYTF
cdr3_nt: TGTGCCAGCAGTCAGAGGGGGAGCGGCTACACCTTC

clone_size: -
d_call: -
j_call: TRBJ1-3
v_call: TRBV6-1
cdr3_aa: CASRKGTAGNTIYF
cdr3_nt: TGTGCCAGCAGGAAAGGGACGGCTGGAAACACCATATATTTT

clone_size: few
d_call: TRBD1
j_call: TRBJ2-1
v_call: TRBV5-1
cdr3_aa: CASSLNGQGAGNEQFF
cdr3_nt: TGCGCCAGCAGCTTGAACGGACAGGGGGCAGGTAATGAGCAGTTCTTC

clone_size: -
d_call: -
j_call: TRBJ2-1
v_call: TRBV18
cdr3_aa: CASWGGLKDHEQFF
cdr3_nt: TGTGCCAGCTGGGGAGGACTCAAGGACCATGAGCAGTTCTTC

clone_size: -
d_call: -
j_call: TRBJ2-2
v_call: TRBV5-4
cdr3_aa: CASSSGLSAGELFF
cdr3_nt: TGTGCCAGCAGCTCCGGACTGTCCGCCGGGGAGCTGTTTTTT

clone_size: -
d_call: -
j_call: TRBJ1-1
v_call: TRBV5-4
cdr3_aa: CASSPGAGEYTEAFF
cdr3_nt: TGTGCCAGCAGTCCAGGGGCTGGGGAGTACACTGAAGCTTTCTTT

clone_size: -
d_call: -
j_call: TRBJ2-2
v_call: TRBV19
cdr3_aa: CASSTGLTGELFF
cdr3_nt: TGTGCCAGTAGTACAGGGTTGACCGGGGAGCTGTTTTTT

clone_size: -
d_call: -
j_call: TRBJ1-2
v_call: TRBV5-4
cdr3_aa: CASSLGQATNYGYTF
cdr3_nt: TGTGCCAGCAGCTTGGGACAGGCTACTAACTATGGCTACACCTTC

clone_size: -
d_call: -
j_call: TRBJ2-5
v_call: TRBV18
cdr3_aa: CASSPGETQYF
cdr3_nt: TGTGCCAGCTCACCGGGTGAGACCCAGTACTTC

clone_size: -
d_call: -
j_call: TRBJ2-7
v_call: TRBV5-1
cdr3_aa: CASSLEGRSYEQYF
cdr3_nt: TGCGCCAGCAGCTTGGAGGGTCGGTCCTACGAGCAGTACTTC

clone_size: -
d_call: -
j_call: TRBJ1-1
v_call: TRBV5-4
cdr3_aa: CASSLSGTEEAFF
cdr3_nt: TGTGCCAGCAGCTTGTCAGGGACGGAGGAAGCTTTCTTT

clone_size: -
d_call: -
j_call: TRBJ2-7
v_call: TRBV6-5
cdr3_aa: CASSYQNLAYEQYF
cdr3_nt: TGTGCCAGCAGTTACCAGAACCTAGCCTACGAGCAGTACTTC

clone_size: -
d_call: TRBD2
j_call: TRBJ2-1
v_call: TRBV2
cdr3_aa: CASSEYLAGVPYNEQFF
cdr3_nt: TGTGCCAGCAGTGAATACCTAGCGGGGGTTCCCTACAATGAGCAGTTCTTC

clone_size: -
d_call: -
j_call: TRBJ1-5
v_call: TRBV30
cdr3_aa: CAYSPGLNQPQHF
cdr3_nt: TGTGCCTACTCGCCAGGGCTTAATCAGCCCCAGCATTTT

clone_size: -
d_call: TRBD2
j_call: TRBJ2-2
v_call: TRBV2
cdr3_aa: CASRIASGGTGELFF
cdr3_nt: TGTGCCAGCAGAATTGCTAGCGGGGGGACCGGGGAGCTGTTTTTT

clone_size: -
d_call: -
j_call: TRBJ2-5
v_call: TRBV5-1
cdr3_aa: CASSYAQETQYF
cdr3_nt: TGCGCCAGCAGCTACGCCCAAGAGACCCAGTACTTC

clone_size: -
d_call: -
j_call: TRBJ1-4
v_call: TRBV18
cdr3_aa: CASSPRKGEEKLFF
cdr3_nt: TGTGCCAGCTCACCACGTAAGGGGGAGGAAAAACTGTTTTTT

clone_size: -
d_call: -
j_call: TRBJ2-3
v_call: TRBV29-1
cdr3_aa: CSGAPADTQYF
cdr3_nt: TGCAGTGGGGCCCCGGCAGATACGCAGTATTTT

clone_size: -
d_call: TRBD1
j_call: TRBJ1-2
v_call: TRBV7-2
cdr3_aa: CASSLDRANYGYTF
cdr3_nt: TGTGCCAGCAGCCTCGACAGGGCTAACTATGGCTACACCTTC

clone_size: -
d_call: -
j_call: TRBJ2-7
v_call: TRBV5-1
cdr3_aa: CASRPTSGYYEQYF
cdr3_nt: TGCGCCAGCAGGCCTACCTCGGGATACTACGAGCAGTACTTC

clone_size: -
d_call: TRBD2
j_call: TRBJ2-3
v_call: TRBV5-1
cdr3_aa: CASSLASGGTDTQYF
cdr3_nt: TGCGCCAGCAGCTTGGCTAGCGGAGGCACAGATACGCAGTATTTT

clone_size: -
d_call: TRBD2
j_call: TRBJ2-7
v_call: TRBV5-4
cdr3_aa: CASSLPGLAVYEQYF
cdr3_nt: TGTGCCAGCAGCCTGCCGGGACTAGCGGTTTACGAGCAGTACTTC

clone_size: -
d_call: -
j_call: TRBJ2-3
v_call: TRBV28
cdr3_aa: CASSTFTDTQYF
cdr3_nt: TGTGCCAGCAGTACCTTCACAGATACGCAGTATTTT

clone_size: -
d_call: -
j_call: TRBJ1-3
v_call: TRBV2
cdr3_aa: CASSGEGWGNTIYF
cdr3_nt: TGTGCCAGCAGTGGGGAGGGTTGGGGAAACACCATATATTTT

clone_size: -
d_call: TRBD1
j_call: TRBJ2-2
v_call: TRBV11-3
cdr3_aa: CASRRQGGTGELFF
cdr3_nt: TGTGCCAGCAGACGACAGGGGGGCACCGGGGAGCTGTTTTTT

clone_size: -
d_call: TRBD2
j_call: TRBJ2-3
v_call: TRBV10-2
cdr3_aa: CASYGGLAGDLTDTQYF
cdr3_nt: TGCGCCAGCTACGGGGGGCTAGCGGGAGACCTCACAGATACGCAGTATTTT

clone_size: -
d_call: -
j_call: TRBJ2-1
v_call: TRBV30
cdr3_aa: CAWSMVAANNEQFF
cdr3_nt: TGTGCCTGGAGTATGGTAGCGGCCAACAATGAGCAGTTCTTC

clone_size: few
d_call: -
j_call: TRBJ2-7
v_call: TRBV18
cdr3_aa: CASSPGLGGEQYF
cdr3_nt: TGTGCCAGCTCACCAGGGTTGGGTGGGGAGCAGTACTTC

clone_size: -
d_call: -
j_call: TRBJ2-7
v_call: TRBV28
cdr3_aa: CASSPTYEQYF
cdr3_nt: TGTGCCAGCAGTCCTACCTACGAGCAGTACTTC

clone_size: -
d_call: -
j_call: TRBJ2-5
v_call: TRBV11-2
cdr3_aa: CASSLAPVETQYF
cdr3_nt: TGTGCCAGCAGCTTAGCCCCCGTAGAGACCCAGTACTTC

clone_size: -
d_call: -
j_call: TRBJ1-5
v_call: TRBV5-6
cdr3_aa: CASSLGGDNQPQHF
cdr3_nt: TGTGCCAGCAGCTTGGGGGGGGACAATCAGCCCCAGCATTTT

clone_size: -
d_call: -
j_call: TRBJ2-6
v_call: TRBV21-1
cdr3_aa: CASSPGWRWGSGANVLTF
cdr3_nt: -

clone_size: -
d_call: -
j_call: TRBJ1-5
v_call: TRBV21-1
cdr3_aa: CASSYGPDRARQPQHF
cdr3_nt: TGTGCCAGCAGCTACGGCCCAGACAGGGCTCGTCAGCCCCAGCATTTT